The 17 T cell receptor beta chains given below trace back to one sample, sequenced in a study of response to subunit inactivated influenza vaccine. TCRdb processed the RT-PCR reads anew with MiXCR; each CDR3 protein has one entry. Of 750,000 to 850,000 distinct CDR3 sequences in the sample, 15% to 20% were seen once. This specimen consisted of PBMCs from blood, obtained less than 6 days after vaccination. Receptors originate from a man aged 45 to 65 who received an inactivated influenza vaccine.

J is TRBJ2-3 and V is TRBV5-1; tentative D call: TRBD2 (6 bases). Germline CDR1 is SGHRS and CDR2 is YFSETQ. The CDR3 contains 15 residues. The V and J ends lost 2 bases and 1 base respectively, with 11 bases between them. CDR3 in amino acids: CASSFAGPRTDTQYF. CDR3 in DNA: TGCGCCAGCAGCTTTGCGGGGCCACGCACAGATACGCAGTATTTT.

V usage is TRBV12-3 or TRBV12-4 and J usage is TRBJ2-1; D may be TRBD2 (6 bases). The V gene lost 5 bases and the J gene lost 2 bases, with 19 bases spanning the gap. The CDR3 sequence is 17 residues long. The DNA for the CDR3 is TGTGCCAGCAGTGGAAGCGACGCGGGACTCACCTACAATGAGCAGTTCTTC. It specifies CASSGSDAGLTYNEQFF.

This clonotype appeared a few times. The gene calls are TRBV27 and TRBJ2-1, with TRBD2 identical over 11 bases. Germline V gene data show CDR1 as MNHEY and CDR2 as SMNVEV (reference sequence). J was trimmed by 8 bases and V by 5 bases; bases with no gene match: 5. The CDR3 totals 14 residues. CDR3 in amino acids: CASSHSGLADEQFF. As DNA, the CDR3 is TGTGCCAGCAGTCATTCGGGACTAGCGGATGAGCAGTTCTTC.

This chain links TRBV14 with TRBJ2-1, with D hard to call. The CDR3 consists of 14 residues. Per germline, CDR1 SGHDN and CDR2 FVKESK. The germline V and J ends were trimmed by 3 bases and 10 bases, with 16 bases remaining between them. DNA for the CDR3: TGTGCCAGCAGCCAGCACGTGACGCTTCCGGAGCAGTTCTTC. Its protein product is CASSQHVTLPEQFF.

The sample holds a few counts of this clonotype. This rearrangement joins TRBV5-1 to TRBJ2-1; D possibly corresponds to TRBD2 (6 bases). CDR1 is SGHRS and CDR2 is YFSETQ in the germline V gene. V lost 3 bases to trimming and J lost 2 bases, with 12 bases between them. The CDR3 runs 15 residues. The CDR3 sequence is CASSSTAGTYNEQFF. As DNA, the CDR3 is TGCGCCAGCAGCTCCACAGCGGGCACCTACAATGAGCAGTTCTTC. Based on the CDR3 plus reference TRBV5-1 and TRBJ2-1, the full variable domain is KAGVTQTPRYLIKTRGQQVTLSCSPISGHRSVSWYQQTPGQGLQFLFEYFSETQRNKGNFPGRFSGRQFSNSRSEMNVSTLELGDSALYLCASSSTAGTYNEQFFGPGTRLTVL.

The genes are TRBV9 and TRBJ1-1; D unclear. Trimming removed 4 bases at V and 5 bases at J, with 15 bases between. Germline CDR1 reads SGDLS; CDR2 reads YYNGEE. CDR3 length: 14 residues. The CDR3 spells CASSPRPVKTEAFF. The DNA of the CDR3 is TGTGCCAGCAGCCCGCGGCCGGTAAAGACTGAAGCTTTCTTT.

V is TRBV20-1 and J is TRBJ1-2; D is uncertain. CDR1 and CDR2 from the germline V gene are DFQATT and SNEGSKA (reference sequence). The V end was cut by 3 bases, the J end by 4 bases, with 15 bases between. The CDR3 is 14 residues long. CDR3 nucleotides: TGCAGTGCTAGCTCTTACTTGAATAGCTATGGCTACACCTTC. Its translation: CSASSYLNSYGYTF.

This clonotype has a handful of counts. The chain carries TRBV6-1 and TRBJ2-7; D could derive from TRBD1 or TRBD2 (5 bases each). This CDR3 is built from 15 residues. Deletions cut 4 bases from V and 2 bases from J, with 15 bases between. Germline V CDR1 and CDR2: MNHNS, SASEGT. CDR3 in DNA: TGTGCCAGCAGTGGGGACGCCAGCGGCCCCTACGAGCAGTACTTC. Amino acids: CASSGDASGPYEQYF.

The table lists this clonotype with a few counts. The chain combines TRBV20-1 with TRBJ1-1, with D uncertain. The ends were cut back, 0 bases at V and 3 bases at J, with 20 bases in the middle. Germline V gives CDR1 DFQATT, CDR2 SNEGSKA (reference sequence). The CDR3 loop spans 17 amino acids. In DNA form, the CDR3 reads TGCAGTGCTAGAGATCGTGGGCCCCTCCTGTCGGACACTGAAGCTTTCTTT. Amino acids: CSARDRGPLLSDTEAFF.

In this sample, this clonotype turned up many times. This chain links TRBV20-1 with TRBJ2-2, with D unclear. This CDR3 is built from 17 residues. The germline V gene encodes CDR1 DFQATT and CDR2 SNEGSKA (reference sequence). V gave up 0 bases and J gave up 4 bases, with 18 bases separating them. CDR3 amino acids: CSARDSTPQTITGELFF. The DNA of the CDR3 is TGCAGTGCTAGAGATAGCACACCCCAAACGATCACCGGGGAGCTGTTTTTT.

The chain recombines TRBV20-1 with TRBJ2-3, with 10 bases identical to TRBD1. The CDR3 covers 12 residues. Germline CDR1 is DFQATT and CDR2 is SNEGSKA (reference sequence). With V trimmed by 6 bases and J by 14 bases, 11 bases remained unmatched. The CDR3 nucleotides are TGCAGTGCCCAGCCCGGACAGGGGGTTTTGTATTTT. Encoded protein: CSAQPGQGVLYF.

The V call is TRBV20-1, the J call TRBJ2-1; the match to TRBD2 covers 8 bases. Trimming cost V 0 bases and J 4 bases; bases outside gene matches: 5. Germline CDR1 and CDR2: DFQATT and SNEGSKA (reference sequence). The CDR3 has 15 residues. CDR3 protein: CSARDAQREYNEQFF. DNA of the CDR3: TGCAGTGCTAGAGATGCCCAGCGGGAGTACAATGAGCAGTTCTTC.

This clonotype was recorded a few times. The V and J genes are TRBV7-8 and TRBJ1-2, with D perhaps TRBD1 (6 bases). The length of the CDR3 is 14 residues. The ends were cut back, 1 base at V and 8 bases at J, with 14 bases in the middle. CDR1 and CDR2 (germline): SGHVS, FQNEAQ. In DNA, the CDR3 is TGTGCCAGCAGCTTAGGTGGAACAGGGCACGGCTACACCTTC. Its translation is CASSLGGTGHGYTF.

The chain is built from TRBV20-1 and TRBJ2-7, with D unresolved. V lost 1 base and J 1 base, leaving 14 bases between the germline ends. This CDR3 is built from 15 residues. CDR1 and CDR2 (germline): DFQATT, SNEGSKA (reference sequence). In DNA, the CDR3 is TGCAGTGCTAGAGTCCGACTTTTCCATTCCTACGAGCAGTACTTC. Amino acids: CSARVRLFHSYEQYF.

The count of this clonotype is one. The J gene is TRBJ2-2, the V gene TRBV5-1, with D perhaps matching TRBD2 (6 bases). Trimming took off 0 bases at V and 6 bases at J, with 9 bases between the two ends. The CDR3 covers 14 residues. CDR1 and CDR2 from the germline V gene are SGHRS and YFSETQ. CDR3 DNA: TGCGCCAGCAGCTTGGGAGGGGACTCCGGGGAGCTGTTTTTT. It specifies CASSLGGDSGELFF.

V and J are TRBV15 and TRBJ1-1; D not resolved. CDR1 is LNHNV and CDR2 is YYDKDF in the germline V gene (reference sequence). The CDR3 is 14 amino acids. V was shortened by 4 bases and J by 10 bases, with 19 bases between the two germline ends. CDR3 DNA sequence: TGTGCCACCAGCAAAGAGATACAGAGCACTCGAGCTTTCTTT. It is translated as CATSKEIQSTRAFF. The variable domain in full, with the rest retrieved from reference TRBV15 and TRBJ1-1, is DAMVIQNPRYQVTQFGKPVTLSCSQTLNHNVMYWYQQKSSQAPKLLFHYYDKDFNNEADTPDNFQSRRPNTSFCFLDIRSPGLGDTAMYLCATSKEIQSTRAFFGQGTRLTVV.

The J gene is TRBJ2-2, the V gene TRBV12-3 or TRBV12-4; the D is unclear. The CDR3 is 16 amino acids. Trimming removed 3 bases at V and 0 bases at J, with 11 bases between. CDR3 protein: CASSFRKDPNTGELFF. CDR3 sequence (DNA): TGTGCCAGCAGTTTCAGGAAGGATCCGAACACCGGGGAGCTGTTTTTT.